The present T cell receptor (beta chain) was sequenced within a study of OX40 agonist ivuxolimab in advanced cancers. Regarding the study in general: Ivuxolimab was an agonistic, fully human IgG2 monoclonal antibody directed against OX40 (CD134), a costimulatory receptor. Partial responses occurred in three dose-escalation patients, of whom one had hepatocellular carcinoma and two had cutaneous melanoma. In the dose-escalation cohort, approximately 82% of patients were male, and the mean age was roughly 60 years, with a range of roughly 23 to 85. Of the approximately 50 dose-escalation patients, hepatocellular carcinoma was present in approximately 20, melanoma in some 15, renal cell carcinoma in 9 and head and neck cancer in 9. Prior anti-PD-1, anti-PD-L1 or anti-CTLA-4 therapy was permitted, and approximately 40% of dose-escalation patients had received checkpoint inhibitors. Intravenous ivuxolimab was administered to patients every 2 weeks at six dose levels: 0.01, 0.1, 0.3, 1.5, 3 and 10 mg/kg. Peripheral TCRbeta sequencing was intended to test whether TCR sequence diversity was altered and clonal T-cell expansion was caused by ivuxolimab. The paper covers the monotherapy dose-escalation part of the phase I ivuxolimab trial, which included N of about 50 patients. Study-wide conclusions, independent of this receptor: After ivuxolimab, more expanded clones were found on average in CD8+ T cells than in CD4+ T cells. Low levels of normalized T-cell clonal expansion were also seen in some patients who did not respond. Clonal expansion of both CD4+ and CD8+ blood T cells was observed from baseline to week 6 at doses 0.1 to 3.0 mg/kg. In the 0.1-3.0 mg/kg groups, partial responders had among the lowest normalized peripheral clonal expansion, particularly in CD8+ T cells. Antigen specificity was not determined for the clonally expanded peripheral T cells.

Patients with a history of autoimmune disease or receiving systemic immunosuppression were excluded from the trial. Peripheral blood for TCR sequencing was drawn from every dose cohort at baseline, at cycle 4 day 1 and at cycle 7 day 1. The samples were taken from a phase I, first-in-human, multicenter, open-label dose-escalation trial of ivuxolimab. The trial enrolled adults with locally advanced or metastatic head and neck squamous cell, hepatocellular, melanoma or renal cell carcinoma. Before TCR sequencing, CD4+ T cells and CD8+ T cells were sorted from peripheral blood as separate populations. Points on this clone: Its antigen specificity is not known. Per-base qualities were not stored, and no clone one base away is much larger.

Germline trimming: 2 bases from V, 5 bases from J; junction bases outside gene matches: 13. The CDR3 contains 20 residues, cysteine and phenylalanine counted. Only the CDR3 DNA is retained, 60 bases long and in frame from the first base. In the germline V gene, CDR1 corresponds to SGHVS and CDR2 to FNYEAQ. Genomic DNA was isolated from the sorted cells so that the TCRbeta CDR3 region could be sequenced. The immunoSEQ Assay was used for sequencing of TCRbeta CDR3 regions. In its TCRdb copy, this immuneACCESS table keeps in-frame sequences only and misses some clones. Where compared with another copy, unresolved V genes explain less than half of these, and the others have no known cause. This sample is represented by 10,000 to 12,000 clones; around three quarters of them were singletons. The ten largest clones capture about 19% of the sample.

The source material was CD4+ or CD8+ T cells sorted from blood, sampled in a trial of the OX40 agonist ivuxolimab. The rearranged segments are TRBV7-6 and TRBJ2-2; TRBD2 fits 14 bases in the junction. This clonotype originated in an adult with an advanced solid tumor such as melanoma, head and neck, liver or kidney cancer. CDR3 region: CASSLKGTSGRLPWTGELFF. The base sequence is TGTGCCAGCAGCTTAAAGGGGACTAGCGGGAGACTGCCATGGACCGGGGAGCTGTTTTTT. The full variable domain, completed from the reference TRBV7-6 and TRBJ2-2 proteins outside the CDR3, reads GAGVSQSPRYKVTKRGQDVALRCDPISGHVSLYWYRQALGQGPEFLTYFNYEAQQDKSGLPNDRFSAERPEGSISTLTIQRTEQRDSAMYRCASSLKGTSGRLPWTGELFFGEGSRLTVL.